Listed here are 17 T cell receptor beta chains from one sample, sequenced in a study of blood T cell repertoires in COVID-19. Data came from immunoSEQ multiplex PCR; TCRdb stores just in-frame clones and leaves some out. The table shows 87,000 or so clones, with 90% occurring only once. Material for sequencing was peripheral blood. These receptors all come from a man between 18 and 35 years old with COVID-19, enrolled during active disease.

The chain uses TRBV10-3 and TRBJ2-5; possibly TRBD1 for D (5 bases). Germline loops: CDR1 ENHRY, CDR2 SYGVKD. Trimming removed 3 bases from V and 5 bases from J, with 10 bases in between. This CDR3 is 13 amino acids long. The CDR3 region has the DNA TGTGCCATCAGTGATGGGGCCGGGGAGACCCAGTACTTC. Translated, it gives CAISDGAGETQYF.

The chain couples TRBV3-1 (or the pseudogene TRBV3-2) to TRBJ1-6; D not resolved. The V gene's germline CDR1 is LGHDT and CDR2 YNNKEL (reference sequence). The CDR3 covers 15 residues. Trimming left V 3 bases short and J 4 bases short, with 10 bases between. Here the CDR3 DNA reads TGTGCCAGCAGCCATAGTGACAAATATAATTCACCCCTCCACTTT. Translated, it gives CASSHSDKYNSPLHF.

CDR3 sequence: CASSLQGYGNTIYF. CDR3 coding DNA: TGTGCCAGCAGCTTACAGGGATATGGAAACACCATATATTTT. The chain carries TRBV7-2 and TRBJ1-3; possibly TRBD1 for D (5 bases). V was cut by 2 bases and J by 3 bases, with 8 bases left in between. CDR1 and CDR2 from the germline V gene are SGHTA and FQGNSA. This CDR3 is built from 14 residues.

The chain has TRBV4-3 and TRBJ2-3, with 7 bases aligning to TRBD1. The CDR3 extends over 15 amino acids. CDR1 and CDR2 (germline): LGHNA, YSLEER. V gave up 1 base and J gave up 4 bases; unmatched junction bases: 5. Written as DNA, the CDR3 is TGCGCCAGCAGCCAAGGAACGGGGACAGCAGATACGCAGTATTTT. Residues: CASSQGTGTADTQYF.

This chain links TRBV25-1 with TRBJ1-5; D is unclear. Trimming cost V 3 bases and J 2 bases, with 2 bases left between them. This CDR3 comprises 12 residues. The V gene's germline CDR1 is MGHDK and CDR2 SYGVNS. Here the CDR3 reads CASSDGNQPQHF. DNA for the CDR3: TGTGCCAGCAGTGACGGCAATCAGCCCCAGCATTTT.

The chain has TRBV27 and TRBJ2-3; D is unresolved. This CDR3 spans 15 amino acids. Trimming removed 4 bases from V and 2 bases from J, with 13 bases in between. The germline V gene encodes CDR1 MNHEY and CDR2 SMNVEV (reference sequence). The CDR3 DNA is TGTGCCAGCAGTTATGCGGCAGACCCCACAGATACGCAGTATTTT. It encodes CASSYAADPTDTQYF.

The CDR3 nucleotides are TGCGCCAGCAGCCAGGGACCGGGACAGAGCACAGATACGCAGTATTTT. This encodes CASSQGPGQSTDTQYF. The V call is TRBV4-3, the J call TRBJ2-3; 7 nucleotides line up with TRBD1. The CDR3 covers 16 residues. Trimming at V came to 3 bases and at J to 0 bases, leaving 6 bases not matched to a gene. Looked up from germline, CDR1 is LGHNA and CDR2 is YSLEER.

This chain uses TRBV27 with TRBJ2-2; maybe TRBD2 (5 bases). Per germline, CDR1 MNHEY and CDR2 SMNVEV (reference sequence). The CDR3 consists of 17 residues. V was shortened by 1 base and J by 2 bases, with 14 bases between the two germline ends. CDR3 loop: CASSLYKGVGNTGELFF. CDR3 nucleotides: TGTGCCAGCAGTTTATATAAGGGAGTCGGTAACACCGGGGAGCTGTTTTTT.

This clone was recorded a few times. The chain combines TRBV20-1 with TRBJ2-1; no clear D. Germline V lookup: CDR1 DFQATT, CDR2 SNEGSKA (reference sequence). The V gene lost 3 bases and the J gene lost 9 bases, with 6 bases spanning the gap. This CDR3 is 10 amino acids long. In DNA form, the CDR3 reads TGCAGTGCTAGGAGAGCTGAGCAGTTCTTC. Protein sequence: CSARRAEQFF.

The count of this clone is one. This chain links TRBV4-1 with TRBJ2-1; TRBD2 matches 12 bases. From germline, CDR1 is MGHRA and CDR2 YSYEKL. Germline trimming cut 8 bases from V and 4 bases from J; bases unmatched to any gene: 6. The CDR3 sequence is 15 residues long. This chain's CDR3 is CASQRTSGDYNEQFF. CDR3 coding DNA: TGCGCCAGCCAAAGGACTAGCGGGGATTACAATGAGCAGTTCTTC.

This clone has only one observation. V usage is TRBV15 and J usage is TRBJ2-7; maybe TRBD1 (6 bases). V dropped 6 bases and J dropped 6 bases, with 18 bases sitting between them. This CDR3 is 14 amino acids long. Germline loops: CDR1 LNHNV, CDR2 YYDKDF (reference sequence). DNA for the CDR3: TGTGCCACCAGAGTAATCAGGGGATCATCCGAGCAGTACTTC. This encodes CATRVIRGSSEQYF.

Only a few counts were recorded for this clone. One end of the junction does not line up with germline, which may come from a read error. The chain combines TRBV3-1 (or the pseudogene TRBV3-2) with TRBJ2-3; a possible D gene is TRBD1 (5 bases). CDR1 LGHDT and CDR2 YNNKEL come from the germline V gene (reference sequence). The CDR3 is 18 amino acids. The CDR3 bases are TGTGCCAGCAGTCAAGATCCTAGTGGCAGGGTCGGGACAGATACGCAGTATTTT. Protein: CASSQDPSGRVGTDTQYF.

The V gene is TRBV15, the J gene TRBJ2-7; 8 bases are a match to TRBD2. Trimming at V came to 1 base and at J to 5 bases, leaving 7 bases not matched to a gene. Germline V gene lookup returns CDR1 LNHNV and CDR2 YYDKDF (reference sequence). The CDR3 is 15 amino acids. CDR3 coding DNA: TGTGCCACCAGCAGAGCTGACCGGGGGGGCGACGAGCAGTACTTC. This sequence encodes CATSRADRGGDEQYF.

In its sample, this clone was seen a few times. V usage is TRBV30 and J usage is TRBJ1-6; D is perhaps TRBD1 (5 bases). CDR3 length equals 16 residues. V dropped 3 bases and J dropped 2 bases, with 14 bases sitting between them. Germline assignment: CDR1 GTSNPN and CDR2 SVGIG (reference sequence). The CDR3 loop is CAWSGGTSAYNSPLHF. The DNA for the CDR3 is TGTGCCTGGAGCGGGGGAACCAGCGCCTATAATTCACCCCTCCACTTT.

This clone was recorded only once. The V call is TRBV9, the J call TRBJ1-1; unclear D gene. The germline V gene has CDR1 SGDLS and CDR2 YYNGEE. V was clipped by 2 bases and J by 0 bases, with 5 bases between them. The CDR3 extends over 13 amino acids. The CDR3 loop is CASSVTLNTEAFF. In nucleotides, the CDR3 is TGTGCCAGCAGCGTCACTTTGAACACTGAAGCTTTCTTT.

The chain has TRBV15 and TRBJ2-7, with 8 positions matching TRBD1. CDR3 length: 15 residues. Germline V gene data show CDR1 as LNHNV and CDR2 as YYDKDF (reference sequence). The ends lost 1 base at V and 2 bases at J; junction bases unmatched: 4. The CDR3 DNA is TGTGCCACCAGCAGAGGTAGACAGGGGCCCTACGAGCAGTACTTC. It translates to CATSRGRQGPYEQYF.

The genes are TRBV6-2 or TRBV6-3 and TRBJ1-4, with D possibly TRBD1 on 6 matching bases. V lost 6 bases, J lost 0 bases, and 11 bases lay in between. The CDR3 runs to 15 residues. Looked up from germline, CDR1 is MNHEY and CDR2 is SVGEGT. CDR3 sequence: CASSKGQTTNEKLFF. CDR3 bases: TGTGCCAGCAGCAAAGGACAGACAACTAATGAAAAACTGTTTTTT.